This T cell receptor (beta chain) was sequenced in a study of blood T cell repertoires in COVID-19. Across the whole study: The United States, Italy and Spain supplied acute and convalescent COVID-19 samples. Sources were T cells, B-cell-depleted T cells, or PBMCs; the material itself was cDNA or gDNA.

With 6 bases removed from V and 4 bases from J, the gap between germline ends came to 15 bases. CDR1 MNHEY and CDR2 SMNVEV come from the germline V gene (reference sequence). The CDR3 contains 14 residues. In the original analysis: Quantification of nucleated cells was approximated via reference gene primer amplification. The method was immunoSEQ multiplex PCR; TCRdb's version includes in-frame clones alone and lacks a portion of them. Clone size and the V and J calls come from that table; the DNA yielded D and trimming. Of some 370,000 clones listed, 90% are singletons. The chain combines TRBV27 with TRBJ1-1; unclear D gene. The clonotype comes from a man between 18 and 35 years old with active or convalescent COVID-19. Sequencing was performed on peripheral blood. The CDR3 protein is CASRTYQEGTEAFF. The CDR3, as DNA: TGTGCCAGCAGAACATATCAGGAGGGCACTGAAGCTTTCTTT.